This TCR beta chain was profiled in a study of blood T cell repertoires in COVID-19. Study as a whole: Acute-phase and convalescent COVID-19 samples originated in the United States, Italy and Spain. Sources were T cells, B-cell-depleted T cells, or PBMCs; the material itself was cDNA or gDNA.

V dropped 4 bases and J dropped 1 base, with 11 bases sitting between them. Germline CDR1 reads SGHRS; CDR2 reads YFSETQ. The CDR3 sequence is 14 residues long. As handled by the study authors: Reference gene primer amplification yielded estimated nucleated cell counts. Sequencing used immunoSEQ multiplex PCR; TCRdb keeps in-frame clones, though not all of them. That table is the source of V, J and clone size, and D and trimming were worked out from the DNA. The table shows 150,000 or so clones, with roughly nine tenths occurring only once. The source material was peripheral blood. V is TRBV5-1 and J is TRBJ1-1; the D is unclear. This clonotype was obtained from a woman in her seventies with acute or convalescent COVID-19. Here the CDR3 reads CASSLDTSNTEAFF. The CDR3 coding sequence is TGCGCCAGCAGCCTCGACACATCGAACACTGAAGCTTTCTTT.